The 32 T cell receptor beta chains below all came from one sample that was sequenced in a study of human T cells and chemical hapten exposure. Indicated time point: pre-sensitization, week 0. Treatment here: therapeutic diphenylcyclopropenone sensitization with weekly scalp DPC. TCRdb passed the RACE reads through MiXCR, listing each CDR3 protein once. Of approximately 260,000 distinct CDR3 sequences in the sample, over 7.5% were seen once. The starting material was whole blood, obtained in connection with sensitization to the hapten diphenylcyclopropenone (DPC). The receptor source for this set is a man younger than 35 with alopecia areata. Some clones in this sample may be carry-over from other donors' samples.

This clonotype was detected a few times. The rearrangement links TRBV6-2 or TRBV6-3 to TRBJ1-5; D gene unclear. This CDR3 has 12 residues. Germline V gene data show CDR1 as MNHEY and CDR2 as SVGEGT. Deletions cut 6 bases from V and 9 bases from J, with 12 bases between. CDR3 sequence (DNA): TGTGCCAGCAGCCACTTTGGAGGGCCCCAGCATTTT. As protein: CASSHFGGPQHF.

This clonotype was seen a handful of times. This chain connects TRBV5-1 to TRBJ2-6; 9 bases match TRBD1. After removal of 5 bases from V and 0 bases from J, the junction contained 9 bases not matched to a gene. From germline, CDR1 is SGHRS and CDR2 YFSETQ. This CDR3 contains 18 residues. Written as DNA, the CDR3 is TGCGCCAGCAGGCACCTCCGACAGGGGGGCTCTGGGGCCAACGTCCTGACTTTC. Translating it yields CASRHLRQGGSGANVLTF.

This clonotype has more than one count but fewer than ten. V usage is TRBV7-7 and J usage is TRBJ2-5; no definite D call. Trimming left V 1 base short and J 6 bases short, with 6 bases between. The CDR3 is made up of 12 amino acids. The germline V gene has CDR1 SSHAT and CDR2 FNYEAQ (reference sequence). The CDR3 DNA is TGTGCCAGCAGCTTAGATATGAAGACCCAGTACTTC. It encodes CASSLDMKTQYF.

The chain has TRBV5-1 and TRBJ1-1, with TRBD1 identical over 9 bases. CDR1 is SGHRS and CDR2 is YFSETQ in the germline V gene. CDR3 length equals 15 residues. V was pared by 4 bases and J by 5 bases, with 9 bases of the junction left unmatched. CDR3 amino acids: CASSPDRGGFTEAFF. CDR3 bases: TGCGCCAGCAGCCCGGACAGGGGAGGGTTTACTGAAGCTTTCTTT.

The chain joins TRBV7-9 to TRBJ2-5; D is uncertain. The germline V gene has CDR1 SEHNR and CDR2 FQNEAQ (reference sequence). The CDR3 has 14 amino acids. Trimming shortened V by 2 bases and J by 7 bases, and 14 bases separated the two germline ends. CDR3 in DNA: TGTGCCAGCAGCTTATCGGCGGCCTTGGGGACCCAGTACTTC. This translates into CASSLSAALGTQYF.

This clonotype was recorded at least ten times. This chain uses TRBV7-9 with TRBJ1-4; D is unresolved. V dropped 5 bases and J dropped 6 bases, with 4 bases sitting between them. The CDR3 contains 11 residues. Looked up from germline, CDR1 is SEHNR and CDR2 is FQNEAQ (reference sequence). This CDR3 is CASSPYEKLFF. The CDR3 nucleotides read TGTGCCAGCAGCCCATATGAAAAACTGTTTTTT.

This clonotype was found a few times. CDR3 sequence reads: CASSQAFGSIYGYTF. The CDR3 DNA sequence: TGCGCCAGCAGCCAAGCATTTGGCAGCATCTATGGCTACACCTTC. The rearrangement uses TRBV4-3 and TRBJ1-2; D is uncertain. Germline V lookup: CDR1 LGHNA, CDR2 YSLEER. The CDR3 length is 15 residues. The germline V and J ends were trimmed by 1 base and 4 bases, with 13 bases remaining between them.

This clonotype was recorded at least ten times. V usage is TRBV12-3 or TRBV12-4 and J usage is TRBJ2-3, with 7 positions matching TRBD2. The CDR3 runs to 15 residues. With 0 bases clipped from V and 4 bases from J, the junction kept 4 bases outside the gene matches. The CDR3 nucleotides read TGTGCCAGCAGTTTAGCGGGGGGAGGGGCAGATACGCAGTATTTT. Translated, it gives CASSLAGGGADTQYF.

The chain is built from TRBV20-1 and TRBJ1-5; tentative D call: TRBD1 (5 bases). Germline V gene sequence: CDR1 DFQATT, CDR2 SNEGSKA (reference sequence). The CDR3 has 14 amino acids. Trimming took off 6 bases at V and 5 bases at J, with 17 bases between the two ends. The CDR3 nucleotides are TGCAGTGCCGCTAGGAGAGGGGTTGATCAGCCCCAGCATTTT. It specifies CSAARRGVDQPQHF.

The J gene is TRBJ1-6, the V gene TRBV4-1; TRBD1 aligns across 8 bases. With V trimmed by 4 bases and J by 3 bases, 5 bases remained unmatched. The germline gives CDR1 MGHRA, CDR2 YSYEKL. The CDR3 covers 16 residues. CDR3 protein: CASSPRTGNYNSPLHF. CDR3 coding DNA: TGCGCCAGCAGCCCCCGGACAGGGAACTATAATTCACCCCTCCACTTT.

This clonotype has just a few counts. V and J are TRBV7-9 and TRBJ2-7; no reliable D call. Germline V lookup: CDR1 SEHNR, CDR2 FQNEAQ (reference sequence). CDR3 length equals 12 residues. The ends were cut back, 4 bases at V and 2 bases at J, with 6 bases in the middle. The CDR3 here is CASSYHTYEQYF. The CDR3 DNA follows: TGTGCCAGCAGCTACCACACCTACGAGCAGTACTTC.

As DNA, the CDR3 is TGCAGTGCTAGAGCCGCCCACGAGCAGTACTTC. Translated: CSARAAHEQYF. The V and J genes are TRBV20-1 and TRBJ2-7; D is ambiguous. The CDR3 has 11 residues. V dropped 1 base and J dropped 5 bases, with 6 bases sitting between them. Germline V gene sequence: CDR1 DFQATT, CDR2 SNEGSKA (reference sequence).

There are many counts of this clonotype. CDR3 sequence: CASSLYLTEAFF. The CDR3 coding sequence is TGTGCCAGCAGCCTCTATTTGACTGAAGCTTTCTTT. This chain connects TRBV12-3 or TRBV12-4 to TRBJ1-1; D unclear. This CDR3 has 12 amino acids. Trimming took off 6 bases at V and 5 bases at J, with 10 bases between the two ends.

The rearrangement links TRBV10-3 to TRBJ2-3; 8 nucleotides align to TRBD2. The germline gives CDR1 ENHRY, CDR2 SYGVKD. The CDR3 runs 18 residues. The V segment lost 8 bases and the J segment 2 bases; nucleotides outside the gene matches: 18. Here the CDR3 reads CAIREERGTTPLTDTQYF. The CDR3 nucleotides are TGTGCCATCCGCGAGGAGCGGGGGACCACCCCTCTCACAGATACGCAGTATTTT.

In its sample, this clonotype was seen a few times. Germline and junction disagree at one end, which may indicate a read error. The chain employs TRBV20-1 and TRBJ1-2; 7 bases line up with TRBD1. Germline V CDR1 and CDR2: DFQATT, SNEGSKA (reference sequence). The CDR3 sequence is 13 residues long. The CDR3 loop reads CSARSGQIYGYTF. Written as DNA, the CDR3 is TGCAGCGCTAGGTCGGGACAGATCTATGGCTACACCTTC.

The chain carries TRBV4-3 and TRBJ2-1, with a weak D call TRBD2 (6 bases). The germline gives CDR1 LGHNA, CDR2 YSLEER. The V end lost 0 bases, the J end lost 12 bases, and 12 bases lay between the germline ends. CDR3 length: 13 residues. The CDR3 bases are TGCGCCAGCAGCCAAGAATCTAGCGTCGGGCAGTTCTTC. This sequence encodes CASSQESSVGQFF.

Many counts were recorded for this clonotype. The chain combines TRBV7-9 with TRBJ1-5, with D tentatively TRBD1 (5 bases). V lost 5 bases and J lost 4, with 12 bases in between. The CDR3 is made up of 14 amino acids. CDR1 SEHNR and CDR2 FQNEAQ come from the germline V gene (reference sequence). The CDR3: CASSQTGGNQPQHF. In DNA form, the CDR3 reads TGTGCCAGCAGCCAGACGGGGGGTAATCAGCCCCAGCATTTT.

This chain connects TRBV20-1 to TRBJ1-5, with unresolved D. The CDR3 extends over 13 amino acids. Germline CDR1 DFQATT, CDR2 SNEGSKA (reference sequence). Trimming removed 4 bases from V and 0 bases from J, with 7 bases in between. CDR3: CSAKAYSNQPQHF. CDR3 nucleotides: TGCAGTGCTAAGGCCTATAGCAATCAGCCCCAGCATTTT.

V is TRBV2 and J is TRBJ2-7; TRBD1 matches 11 bases. Germline V gene lookup returns CDR1 SNHLY and CDR2 FYNNEI. CDR3 length: 14 residues. The J segment lost 4 bases and the V segment lost 6 bases, leaving 5 bases of the junction unmatched. The CDR3 region is CASRPGTGGYEQYF. CDR3 in DNA: TGTGCCAGCAGACCCGGGACAGGGGGGTACGAGCAGTACTTC.

CDR3 coding DNA: TGTGCCAGCAGCTTGGGGACACTGAGGAGGTACAATGAGCAGTTCTTC. Translated: CASSLGTLRRYNEQFF. The V and J genes are TRBV3-1 and TRBJ2-1; D is possibly TRBD1 (6 bases). Per the germline V gene, CDR1 is LGHDT and CDR2 is YNNKEL (reference sequence). The CDR3 length is 16 residues. V was trimmed by 5 bases and J by 4 bases, leaving 18 bases between them.

V usage is TRBV6-1 and J usage is TRBJ1-3; no clear D gene. Trimming took off 4 bases at V and 0 bases at J, with 7 bases between the two ends. The CDR3 consists of 14 residues. Germline assignment: CDR1 MNHNS and CDR2 SASEGT. CDR3 nucleotides: TGTGCCAGCAGTGCTGACGTCTCTGGAAACACCATATATTTT. This translates into CASSADVSGNTIYF.

This chain links TRBV20-1 with TRBJ2-4, with D possibly TRBD2 on 6 matching bases. With 6 bases removed from V and 0 bases from J, the gap between germline ends came to 21 bases. Germline V gene lookup returns CDR1 DFQATT and CDR2 SNEGSKA (reference sequence). This CDR3 has 17 amino acids. The CDR3 is CSAGAGRRTLAKNIQYF. In DNA form, the CDR3 reads TGCAGTGCAGGAGCGGGCCGACGGACCCTAGCCAAAAACATTCAGTACTTC.

This rearrangement joins TRBV12-3 or TRBV12-4 to TRBJ2-1; D unclear. Deletions cut 3 bases from V and 0 bases from J, with 9 bases between. CDR3 length: 15 residues. For the CDR3, the DNA is TGTGCCAGCAGTTTCACCCTAATCTCCTACAATGAGCAGTTCTTC. As protein: CASSFTLISYNEQFF.

This clonotype has a handful of counts. A much bigger clone sits one base away, suggesting this may be a read error. J is TRBJ2-3 and V is TRBV7-9; D uncertain. Trimming took off 2 bases at V and 0 bases at J, with 3 bases between the two ends. The CDR3 length is 13 residues. From germline, CDR1 is SEHNR and CDR2 FQNEAQ (reference sequence). CDR3 in DNA: TGTGCCAGCAGCTTAATAAGCACAGATACGCAGTATTTT. Its protein product is CASSLISTDTQYF.

The rearrangement joins TRBV7-2 to TRBJ2-4; D is uncertain. Germline V gene lookup returns CDR1 SGHTA and CDR2 FQGNSA. Trimming removed 0 bases from V and 6 bases from J, with 3 bases in between. This CDR3 comprises 12 residues. The DNA of the CDR3 is TGTGCCAGCAGCTTAGCGCGAAACATTCAGTACTTC. Its protein product is CASSLARNIQYF.

This clonotype was counted a few times. The genes are TRBV7-2 and TRBJ2-5; D uncertain. V was shortened by 1 base and J by 3 bases, with 9 bases between the two germline ends. There are 14 residues in the CDR3. Germline CDR1 SGHTA, CDR2 FQGNSA. This CDR3 reads CASSLGSREETQYF. DNA for the CDR3: TGTGCCAGCAGCTTAGGGTCTCGGGAAGAGACCCAGTACTTC.

This clonotype was observed at least ten times. The V and J genes are TRBV7-9 and TRBJ1-2, with 7 bases fitting TRBD1. V lost 6 bases, J lost 8 bases, and 9 bases stayed unmatched. Germline V gene lookup returns CDR1 SEHNR and CDR2 FQNEAQ (reference sequence). The CDR3 contains 13 residues. The CDR3 sequence is CASRSSGGDGYTF. The CDR3 nucleotides are TGTGCCAGCAGAAGTTCAGGGGGAGACGGCTACACCTTC.

The chain employs TRBV5-4 and TRBJ1-6; maybe TRBD1 (6 bases). The germline V gene encodes CDR1 SGHNT and CDR2 YYREEE (reference sequence). Trimming shortened V by 4 bases and J by 18 bases, and 20 bases separated the two germline ends. CDR3 length: 13 amino acids. CDR3 sequence reads: CASSRPDSLSPHF. The CDR3 coding sequence is TGTGCCAGCAGCCGTCCGGACAGCCTCTCACCCCACTTT.

This clonotype was seen many times. J is TRBJ2-7 and V is TRBV2; tentatively, D is TRBD2 (5 bases). The germline V gene encodes CDR1 SNHLY and CDR2 FYNNEI. The V end lost 0 bases, the J end lost 3 bases, and 15 bases lay between the germline ends. The CDR3 contains 16 residues. The CDR3 sequence: CASSEALRTVGYEQYF. In nucleotides, the CDR3 is TGTGCCAGCAGTGAAGCGCTAAGGACTGTTGGCTACGAGCAGTACTTC.

J is TRBJ2-7 and V is TRBV6-2 or TRBV6-3; 7 positions match TRBD1. Germline values: CDR1 MNHEY, CDR2 SVGEGT. The CDR3 runs 14 residues. Trimming at V came to 2 bases and at J to 3 bases, leaving 4 bases not matched to a gene. In DNA, the CDR3 is TGTGCCAGCAGTTACCGGACAGGAGTCTACGAGCAGTACGTC. It specifies CASSYRTGVYEQYV.

This clonotype came up a few times. CDR3 amino acids: CASSDTNYEQYF. The CDR3 coding sequence is TGCGCCAGCAGTGACACAAACTACGAGCAGTACTTC. V is TRBV10-1 and J is TRBJ2-7; D is undetermined. Germline assignment: CDR1 WNHNN and CDR2 SYGVQD (reference sequence). V dropped 3 bases and J dropped 3 bases, with 6 bases sitting between them. The CDR3 has 12 amino acids.

This clonotype showed up just a few times. The chain combines TRBV4-3 with TRBJ2-7, with 7 bases identical to TRBD2. CDR1 and CDR2 (germline): LGHNA, YSLEER. With 0 bases clipped from V and 9 bases from J, the junction kept 8 bases outside the gene matches. CDR3 length equals 14 residues. The CDR3 sequence is CASSQDKGGRGQYF. The CDR3 coding sequence is TGCGCCAGCAGCCAAGATAAAGGCGGGAGAGGGCAGTACTTC.